One sample yielded the 13 T cell receptor beta chains listed below, sequenced in a study of T cell repertoires in cytomegalovirus infection. For these TCRs, the target antigens are not known. Each CDR3 protein gets one entry after TCRdb re-called the reads with MiXCR. The sample carries 900,000 to 950,000 distinct CDR3 sequences, roughly 30% recorded once. This material consisted of cultured CD8+ T cells from PBMCs, taken from culture after CMV antigen stimulation. The receptors here all came from a human donor in good health (CMV status not recorded). Some clones in this sample may be carry-over from other donors' samples.

In its sample, this clonotype was seen a few times. This chain joins TRBV6-1 and TRBJ2-2; weak D call: TRBD1 (7 bases). The CDR3 consists of 15 residues. Germline lookup yields CDR1 MNHNS and CDR2 SASEGT. The V end lost 5 bases, the J end lost 7 bases, and 17 bases lay between the germline ends. CDR3 sequence: CASSWGAGGLGELFF. In DNA, the CDR3 is TGTGCCAGCAGTTGGGGGGCAGGGGGTCTCGGGGAGCTGTTTTTT.

This clonotype appeared once. The chain uses TRBV6-8 and TRBJ1-4; 8 positions match TRBD1. Germline CDR1 is MNHGY and CDR2 is SAAAGT. The CDR3 is made up of 16 amino acids. With 7 bases clipped from V and 6 bases from J, the junction kept 13 bases outside the gene matches. The CDR3 bases are TGTGCCAGCACCTCGTCCCCGGACAGGGACGATGAAAAACTGTTTTTT. This encodes CASTSSPDRDDEKLFF.

Only a few counts were recorded for this clonotype. The V gene is TRBV19, the J gene TRBJ2-4; TRBD2 agrees at 14 bases. After removal of 6 bases from V and 8 bases from J, the junction contained 15 bases not matched to a gene. The germline gives CDR1 LNHDA, CDR2 SQIVND (reference sequence). The CDR3 has 18 amino acids. The CDR3 coding sequence is TGTGCCAGTAGCTCCCAGAGACTAGCGGGGGGGCGACGTGACATTCAGTACTTC. Its protein product is CASSSQRLAGGRRDIQYF.

In its sample, this clonotype was seen many times. V and J are TRBV6-5 and TRBJ2-4; no firm D call. The CDR3 spans 15 residues. Trimming shortened V by 8 bases and J by 1 base, and 15 bases separated the two germline ends. Germline CDR1 and CDR2: MNHEY and SVGAGI. The CDR3 DNA sequence: TGTGCCAGCGGTCGCGGAAGTGGGGCCAAAAACATTCAGTACTTC. Translation: CASGRGSGAKNIQYF.

This clonotype has a count of ten or more. V gene TRBV7-8 combines with J gene TRBJ2-5; 10 bases line up with TRBD1. The junction had 8 bases not matched to a gene; V was cut back by 1 base and J by 6 bases. The CDR3 has 16 amino acids. The V gene's germline CDR1 is SGHVS and CDR2 FQNEAQ. The CDR3 bases are TGTGCCAGCAGCTTAGGAGGACAGGGGGTCGCAAAGACCCAGTACTTC. This sequence encodes CASSLGGQGVAKTQYF.

This rearrangement joins TRBV7-8 to TRBJ2-3; TRBD2 matches at 7 bases. The V gene's germline CDR1 is SGHVS and CDR2 FQNEAQ. CDR3 size: 17 residues. The junction had 11 bases not matched to a gene; V was cut back by 5 bases and J by 0 bases. CDR3 sequence: CASSPLMCGGSTDTQYF. The CDR3, as DNA: TGTGCCAGCAGCCCACTGATGTGCGGGGGTAGCACAGATACGCAGTATTTT.

This chain joins TRBV7-9 and TRBJ2-5; D assignment may be TRBD1 or TRBD2 (5 bases each). The CDR3 has 13 residues. V dropped 7 bases and J dropped 9 bases, with 18 bases sitting between them. Germline CDR1 reads SEHNR; CDR2 reads FQNEAQ (reference sequence). Here the CDR3 reads CASTAGTLRAQYF. DNA for the CDR3: TGTGCCAGCACCGCAGGGACGCTCCGGGCCCAGTACTTC.

V usage is TRBV7-4 and J usage is TRBJ2-1; the D gene is possibly TRBD1 (5 bases). Germline loops: CDR1 SGHVT, CDR2 SQSDAQ. V was clipped by 6 bases and J by 0 bases, with 12 bases between them. This CDR3 spans 15 amino acids. CDR3 region: CASRDPGYSYNEQFF. The CDR3 DNA follows: TGTGCCAGCAGGGACCCAGGGTACTCCTACAATGAGCAGTTCTTC.

This clonotype has only a few counts. This sequence joins TRBV19 and TRBJ1-2; D call uncertain. Germline V CDR1 and CDR2: LNHDA, SQIVND (reference sequence). CDR3 size: 14 residues. V was shortened by 1 base and J by 4 bases, with 10 bases between the two germline ends. DNA of the CDR3: TGTGCCAGTAGTATAGTGGGCGGAACCTATGGCTACACCTTC. It is translated as CASSIVGGTYGYTF.

V and J are TRBV6-1 and TRBJ2-7; unclear D gene. The CDR3 is 11 residues long. Between the trimmed V and J ends, which lost 6 bases and 10 bases, there was a span of 13 bases. The V gene's germline CDR1 is MNHNS and CDR2 SASEGT. CDR3 DNA sequence: TGTGCCAGCAGGTACGGTCCGGGTCAGTACTTC. Translation: CASRYGPGQYF.

This clonotype turned up a few times. The chain uses TRBV4-1 and TRBJ1-1, with a weak D call TRBD1 (6 bases). V gave up 0 bases and J gave up 2 bases, with 13 bases separating them. This CDR3 has 16 residues. Germline V gives CDR1 MGHRA, CDR2 YSYEKL. The CDR3 DNA follows: TGCGCCAGCAGCCAAGATGGGGCCAGGGGTAACACTGAAGCTTTCTTT. It is translated as CASSQDGARGNTEAFF.

The chain carries TRBV27 and TRBJ1-6, with D possibly matching TRBD1 (6 bases). The CDR3 is 15 amino acids. Trimming removed 5 bases from V and 7 bases from J, with 15 bases in between. Germline CDR1 MNHEY, CDR2 SMNVEV (reference sequence). The CDR3 DNA reads TGTGCCAGCAGTACTAACAGGGTAGGGAATTCACCCCTCCACTTT. It yields the protein CASSTNRVGNSPLHF.

This clonotype was counted many times. The V gene is TRBV7-2, the J gene TRBJ1-5; TRBD1 is a possible D gene (5 bases). The germline gives CDR1 SGHTA, CDR2 FQGNSA. V lost 5 bases and J 8 bases, leaving 16 bases between the germline ends. The CDR3 is 14 residues long. The CDR3 sequence: CASSPGGGGEPQHF. For the CDR3, the DNA is TGTGCCAGCAGCCCCGGTGGGGGAGGAGAGCCCCAGCATTTT.